This T cell receptor (beta chain) originates from a study of CD4 T cells in relation to SARS-CoV-2 and coronaviruses. Across the whole study: The negative reference was HIV-1 Nef peptide pool or peptide-free culture.

CDR3 length: 15 amino acids. Germline V gene data show CDR1 as LGHNA and CDR2 as YNFKEQ. Trimming cost V 3 bases and J 7 bases; bases outside gene matches: 9. Using immunoSEQ multiplex PCR, the repertoire was profiled, and TCRdb retains in-frame clones only, with some absent. Of about 23,000 clones listed, more than 60% are singletons. CD4+ T cells from unexposed donors were obtained before the COVID-19 pandemic (2011-2018). The cells were cultured for around ten days before CD4+ T cells were isolated. Concerning this clone itself: Its antigen is currently unknown.

Study results and limitations: Monoreactive clones expanded significantly more to SARS-CoV-2 than crossreactive clones did.

This receptor was obtained from a human donor in good health. Source material: CD4+ T cells from PBMCs, cultured in vitro. The chain recombines TRBV4-2 with TRBJ2-1; the match to TRBD1 covers 7 bases. CDR3 sequence (DNA): TGTGCCAGCAGCCATTACAGGGGCCCGGGGAATGAGCAGTTCTTC. This codes for CASSHYRGPGNEQFF.